This T cell receptor (beta chain) was identified during a study of control samples from healthy donors and cancer patients (TCRdb year 2020). In regard to this clone: The clone's antigen remains unknown. Within one base of it there is no much larger clone, and no base qualities were kept.

The CDR3 spans 14 residues, from the cysteine through the phenylalanine. Only the CDR3 DNA is retained, 42 bases long and in frame from the first base. V loses 3 bases at its end and J loses 3 bases; junction bases beyond the gene matches: 5. The germline V gene encodes CDR1 SQVTM and CDR2 ANQGSEA. Library construction relied on the immunoSEQ multiplex PCR assay. Drawn from immuneACCESS, this table holds only the in-frame rearrangements with V and J called that TCRdb kept. Clones are partly lost; checked studies trace under half to an unresolved V gene and leave the rest unexplained. The sample table lists 150,000 to 200,000 clones, approximately 86% of them with a count of one. More than 1.5% of the sample belongs to the ten largest clones.

This TCR was recovered from a man aged 18 to 30 in good health. Sequencing used blood. The V and J segments used are TRBV29-1 and TRBJ2-1; 7 junctional bases match TRBD2. The CDR3 in this case is CSVDGGNVYNEQFF. The DNA sequence is TGCAGCGTTGACGGGGGGAACGTCTACAATGAGCAGTTCTTC.